Each of the 25 T cell receptor beta chains below was sequenced from the same sample in a study of control samples from healthy donors and cancer patients. Assay: immunoSEQ multiplex PCR; the TCRdb copy retains only in-frame clones and omits some. The sample records fewer than 300,000 clones, around 80% being singletons. The sample comprised PBMCs. The receptors shown here come from a woman aged 60-70 years with lung cancer.

The CDR3 loop is CAISPLADPSEEQFF. CDR3 nucleotides: TGTGCCATCAGTCCACTAGCGGACCCTTCTGAAGAGCAGTTCTTC. This chain joins TRBV10-3 and TRBJ2-1; TRBD2 agrees at 8 bases. CDR3 length: 15 amino acids. Germline lookup yields CDR1 ENHRY and CDR2 SYGVKD. V lost 5 bases to trimming and J lost 10 bases; unmatched junction nucleotides: 13.

The V call is TRBV7-2, the J call TRBJ2-1; 8 nucleotides line up with TRBD2. CDR1 is SGHTA and CDR2 is FQGNSA in the germline V gene. Trimming took 0 bases from V and 8 from J; bases not matched to a gene: 6. This CDR3 has 15 amino acids. The CDR3 region has the DNA TGTGCCAGCAGCTTAGCAGCGGGGGATATGGATGAGCAGTTCTTC. It encodes CASSLAAGDMDEQFF.

This clone was seen just once. The rearrangement joins TRBV11-1 to TRBJ2-7; D is uncertain. With 5 bases removed from V and 0 bases from J, the gap between germline ends came to 8 bases. Per the germline V gene, CDR1 is SGHAT and CDR2 is FQDESV (reference sequence). This CDR3 region has 13 residues. The CDR3 region is CASSPSSSYEQYF. The CDR3 DNA reads as TGTGCCAGCAGCCCGTCGAGCTCCTACGAGCAGTACTTC.

The chain couples TRBV27 to TRBJ2-5, with 12 positions matching TRBD2. The CDR3 spans 17 residues. V shed 5 bases, J shed 5 bases, and the junction held 12 bases outside the gene matches. Per germline, CDR1 MNHEY and CDR2 SMNVEV (reference sequence). The CDR3 region has the DNA TGTGCCAGCAGTCCTATAAGACTAGCGGGAGTTTTGGAGACCCAGTACTTC. It specifies CASSPIRLAGVLETQYF.

V gene TRBV20-1 combines with J gene TRBJ2-7; D gene ambiguous. This CDR3 spans 11 amino acids. Germline V CDR1 and CDR2: DFQATT, SNEGSKA (reference sequence). V was cut by 5 bases and J by 3 bases, with 8 bases left in between. CDR3 protein: CSAPYSYEQYF. The CDR3 region has the DNA TGCAGTGCTCCATACAGCTACGAGCAGTACTTC.

The rearrangement uses TRBV2 and TRBJ1-4; 8 bases line up with TRBD1. Trimming removed 8 bases from V and 4 bases from J; junction bases left unmatched: 9. The CDR3 runs to 15 residues. Per the germline V gene, CDR1 is SNHLY and CDR2 is FYNNEI. The CDR3 DNA follows: TGTGCCAGCGAAGGACAGGGCCTCGTTAATGAAAAACTGTTTTTT. Translated, it gives CASEGQGLVNEKLFF.

The chain carries TRBV4-1 and TRBJ1-5; 8 positions match TRBD1. This CDR3 region has 15 residues. Unmatched junction bases numbered 5, after V lost 4 bases and J lost 3 bases. The germline V gene has CDR1 MGHRA and CDR2 YSYEKL. The CDR3 here is CASSLRTGLNQPQHF. The CDR3 DNA follows: TGCGCCAGCAGCCTCCGGACAGGGCTCAATCAGCCCCAGCATTTT.

The rearrangement links TRBV10-3 to TRBJ2-3, with TRBD1 matching 7 bases. Trimming at V came to 3 bases and at J to 2 bases, leaving 5 bases not matched to a gene. The CDR3 is made up of 15 amino acids. Germline loops: CDR1 ENHRY, CDR2 SYGVKD. The CDR3: CAISEWDRTTDTQYF. CDR3 sequence (DNA): TGTGCCATCAGTGAATGGGACAGAACCACAGATACGCAGTATTTT.

The chain is built from TRBV10-3 and TRBJ1-6; D is unclear. Per the germline V gene, CDR1 is ENHRY and CDR2 is SYGVKD. V was pared by 4 bases and J by 3 bases, with 10 bases between. This CDR3 region has 15 residues. The CDR3 bases are TGTGCCATCAGTGGGACTTCGGGCTATAATTCACCCCTCCACTTT. This codes for CAISGTSGYNSPLHF.

The rearrangement joins TRBV10-2 to TRBJ2-2; 13 nucleotides agree with TRBD2. CDR1 and CDR2 (germline): WSHSY, SAAADI. V dropped 10 bases and J dropped 6; count of bases not matched to a gene: 5. The CDR3 runs 14 residues. The CDR3 bases are TGCGCCACCGGGACTAGCGGGACGGCCGGGGAGCTGTTTTTT. This translates into CATGTSGTAGELFF.

This chain uses TRBV5-1 with TRBJ1-4; 9 bases align to TRBD1. Germline trimming cut 4 bases from V and 5 bases from J; bases unmatched to any gene: 9. Germline lookup yields CDR1 SGHRS and CDR2 YFSETQ. The CDR3 spans 16 residues. CDR3 coding DNA: TGCGCCAGCAGCGAGAGATTCGGGACAGGGAATGAAAAACTGTTTTTT. Residues: CASSERFGTGNEKLFF.

V gene TRBV5-1 combines with J gene TRBJ2-1; tentative D call: TRBD2 (6 bases). This CDR3 comprises 15 residues. Germline loops: CDR1 SGHRS, CDR2 YFSETQ. With 0 bases removed from V and 7 bases from J, the gap between germline ends came to 14 bases. The CDR3 DNA sequence: TGCGCCAGCAGCTTGGTCCCAGCGGGCGATAATGAGCAGTTCTTC. This translates into CASSLVPAGDNEQFF.

The chain employs TRBV5-5 and TRBJ1-1; D is perhaps TRBD1 (6 bases). The V and J ends lost 3 bases and 1 base respectively, with 10 bases between them. This CDR3 contains 14 residues. Germline CDR1 and CDR2: SGHKS and YYEKEE (reference sequence). As DNA, the CDR3 is TGTGCCAGCAGCTCCGGACAGAGGAACACTGAAGCTTTCTTT. Translation: CASSSGQRNTEAFF. Supplemented by reference TRBV5-5 and TRBJ1-1, the full variable domain reads DAGVTQSPTHLIKTRGQQVTLRCSPISGHKSVSWYQQVLGQGPQFIFQYYEKEERGRGNFPDRFSARQFPNYSSELNVNALLLGDSALYLCASSSGQRNTEAFFGQGTRLTVV.

On this clone itself: A much larger clonotype is one base distant, so this may be a read error. The CDR3 here is CASSDSRGSGDEQFF. The CDR3, as DNA: TGTGCCAGCAGTGACTCGAGGGGGAGTGGCGATGAGCAGTTCTTC. J is TRBJ2-1 and V is TRBV6-4, with a tentative D call TRBD1 (6 bases). CDR1 MRHNA and CDR2 SNTAGT come from the germline V gene. V was clipped by 0 bases and J by 8 bases, with 14 bases between them. The CDR3 is 15 residues long.

This clone was seen only once. The V and J genes are TRBV24-1 and TRBJ2-5; D assignment may be TRBD1 or TRBD2 (6 bases each). This CDR3 has 16 residues. Germline V gives CDR1 KGHDR, CDR2 SFDVKD. Trimming cost V 3 bases and J 5 bases, with 18 bases left between them. CDR3: CATSDPTGAEGETQYF. The CDR3 DNA is TGTGCCACCAGTGATCCCACGGGGGCCGAGGGGGAGACCCAGTACTTC.

The rearrangement uses TRBV5-1 and TRBJ2-1; D is possibly TRBD1 (5 bases). Germline V CDR1 and CDR2: SGHRS, YFSETQ. The CDR3 runs to 14 residues. Trimming stripped 4 bases from V and 2 bases from J, with 10 bases between. CDR3 residues: CASSTRAAYNEQFF. Here the CDR3 DNA reads TGCGCCAGCAGCACCAGGGCGGCCTACAATGAGCAGTTCTTC.

This sequence joins TRBV5-6 and TRBJ1-2, with D hard to call. CDR3 length: 12 residues. CDR1 and CDR2 from the germline V gene are SGHDT and YYEEEE. V was trimmed by 4 bases and J by 2 bases, leaving 6 bases between them. The CDR3 loop reads CASSVGNYGYTF. The CDR3 DNA reads TGTGCCAGCAGCGTGGGCAACTATGGCTACACCTTC.

This chain joins TRBV28 and TRBJ2-1; possibly TRBD1 for D (5 bases). This CDR3 spans 14 amino acids. The germline V and J ends were trimmed by 5 bases and 6 bases, with 14 bases remaining between them. Germline V gene data show CDR1 as MDHEN and CDR2 as SYDVKM. The CDR3 sequence is CASSGLLGVNEQFF. In DNA, the CDR3 is TGTGCCAGCAGTGGTCTGCTAGGGGTCAATGAGCAGTTCTTC.

The chain couples TRBV7-3 to TRBJ2-1, with D maybe TRBD1 (6 bases). Trimming stripped 2 bases from V and 4 bases from J, with 9 bases between. CDR3 length equals 14 residues. Germline values: CDR1 SGHTA, CDR2 FQGTGA. CDR3 sequence (DNA): TGTGCCAGCAGCTTAGACAGGACTTACAATGAGCAGTTCTTC. Protein sequence: CASSLDRTYNEQFF.

The J gene is TRBJ2-3, the V gene TRBV19, with 9 positions matching TRBD2. Per germline, CDR1 LNHDA and CDR2 SQIVND (reference sequence). Germline trimming cut 3 bases from V and 0 bases from J; bases unmatched to any gene: 4. The CDR3 runs to 16 residues. CDR3 loop: CASSMSTSGSTDTQYF. In DNA form, the CDR3 reads TGTGCCAGTAGTATGTCGACTAGCGGTAGCACAGATACGCAGTATTTT.

With respect to this clone: This same CDR3 is encoded by further DNA sequences in the sample. J is TRBJ2-2 and V is TRBV9, with 8 bases matching TRBD1. Germline V CDR1 and CDR2: SGDLS, YYNGEE. The CDR3 consists of 15 residues. With 1 base clipped from V and 3 bases from J, the junction kept 2 bases outside the gene matches. The DNA of the CDR3 is TGTGCCAGCAGCGTACACAGGGGGGACACCGGGGAGCTGTTTTTT. Translating it yields CASSVHRGDTGELFF.

The CDR3 DNA is TGTGCCAGCAGATCGGGGCAGGGCACCGGGGAGCTGTTTTTT. Amino acids: CASRSGQGTGELFF. V gene TRBV6-5 combines with J gene TRBJ2-2, with D perhaps matching TRBD1 or TRBD2 (5 bases each). With 6 bases removed from V and 4 bases from J, the gap between germline ends came to 12 bases. Germline CDR1 is MNHEY and CDR2 is SVGAGI. This CDR3 comprises 14 residues.

This clone was counted between two and nine times. The chain links TRBV5-1 to TRBJ2-7; D gene unclear. The CDR3 loop spans 13 amino acids. The germline V gene encodes CDR1 SGHRS and CDR2 YFSETQ. V lost 4 bases, J lost 5 bases, and 13 bases lay in between. CDR3 loop: CASSRYPRDEQYF. CDR3 in DNA: TGCGCCAGCAGCAGATATCCAAGGGACGAGCAGTACTTC.

This chain connects TRBV5-4 to TRBJ2-7; no reliable D call. V was shortened by 1 base and J by 3 bases, with 14 bases between the two germline ends. The V gene's germline CDR1 is SGHNT and CDR2 YYREEE (reference sequence). The CDR3 extends over 15 amino acids. Written as DNA, the CDR3 is TGTGCCAGCAGCTTGTCCTCAGCTCCGAACTACGAGCAGTACTTC. Translating it yields CASSLSSAPNYEQYF.

This clone showed up just once. V and J are TRBV28 and TRBJ1-4, with D possibly matching TRBD1 (6 bases). The CDR3 covers 14 residues. V lost 8 bases, J lost 10 bases, and 20 bases lay in between. The germline V gene has CDR1 MDHEN and CDR2 SYDVKM. The CDR3 spells CASGSRRDNRKLFF. The DNA of the CDR3 is TGTGCCAGCGGTTCGCGACGGGACAACCGAAAACTGTTTTTT.